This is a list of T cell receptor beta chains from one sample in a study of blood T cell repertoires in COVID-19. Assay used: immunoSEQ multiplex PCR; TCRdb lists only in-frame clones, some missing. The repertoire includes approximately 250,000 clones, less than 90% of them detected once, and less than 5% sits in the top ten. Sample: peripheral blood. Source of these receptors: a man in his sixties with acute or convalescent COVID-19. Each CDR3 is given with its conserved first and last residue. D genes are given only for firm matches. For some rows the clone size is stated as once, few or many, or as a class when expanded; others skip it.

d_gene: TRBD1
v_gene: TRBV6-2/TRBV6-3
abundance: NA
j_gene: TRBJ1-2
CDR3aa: CASSNTGTGGGGYTF
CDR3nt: TGTGCCAGCAGTAACACCGGGACAGGGGGCGGCGGCTACACCTTC

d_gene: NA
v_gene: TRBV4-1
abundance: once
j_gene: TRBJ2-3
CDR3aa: CASSPLGDTQYF
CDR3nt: TGCGCCAGCAGCCCGCTAGGAGATACGCAGTATTTT

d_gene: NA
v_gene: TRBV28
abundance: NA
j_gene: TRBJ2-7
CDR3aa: CASTSPGQPTYEQYF
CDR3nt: TGTGCCAGCACCTCCCCGGGACAACCTACCTACGAGCAGTACTTC

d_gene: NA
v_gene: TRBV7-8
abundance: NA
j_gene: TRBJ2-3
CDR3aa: CASSLYTIATDTQYF
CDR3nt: TGTGCCAGCAGCTTATACACAATAGCCACAGATACGCAGTATTTT

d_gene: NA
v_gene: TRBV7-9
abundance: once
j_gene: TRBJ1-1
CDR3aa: CASSLESGTEAFF
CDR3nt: TGTGCCAGCAGCTTAGAATCGGGCACTGAAGCTTTCTTT

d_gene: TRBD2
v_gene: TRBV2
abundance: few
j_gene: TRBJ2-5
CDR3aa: CASSAVAGVPQETQYF
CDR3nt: TGTGCCAGCAGTGCGGTAGCGGGGGTTCCGCAAGAGACCCAGTACTTC

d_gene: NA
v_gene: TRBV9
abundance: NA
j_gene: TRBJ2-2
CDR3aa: CASSVYGGANTGELFF
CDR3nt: TGTGCCAGCAGCGTATACGGCGGAGCGAACACCGGGGAGCTGTTTTTT

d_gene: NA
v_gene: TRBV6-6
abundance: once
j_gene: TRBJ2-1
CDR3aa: CASSYSRENEQFF
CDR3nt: TGTGCCAGCAGTTATTCTCGGGAGAATGAGCAGTTCTTC

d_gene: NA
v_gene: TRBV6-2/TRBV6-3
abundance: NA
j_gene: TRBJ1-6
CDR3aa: CASSYTGKSNSPLHF
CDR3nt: TGTGCCAGCAGTTATACCGGGAAAAGTAATTCACCCCTCCACTTT

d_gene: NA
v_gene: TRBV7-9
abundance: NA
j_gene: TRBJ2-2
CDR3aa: CASSLQGFNTGELFF
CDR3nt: TGTGCCAGCAGCTTACAGGGATTTAACACCGGGGAGCTGTTTTTT

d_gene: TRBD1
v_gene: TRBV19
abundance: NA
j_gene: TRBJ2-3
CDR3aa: CASSFRTGGDTQYF
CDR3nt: TGTGCCAGTAGTTTCCGGACAGGGGGGGATACGCAGTATTTT

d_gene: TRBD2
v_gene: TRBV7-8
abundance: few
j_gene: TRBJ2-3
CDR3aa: CASSLERGSTDTQYF
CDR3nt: TGTGCCAGCAGCTTAGAGCGGGGGAGCACAGATACGCAGTATTTT

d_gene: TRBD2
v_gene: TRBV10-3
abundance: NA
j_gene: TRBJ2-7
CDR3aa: CAISGLAGGGEQYF
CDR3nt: TGTGCCATCAGTGGACTAGCGGGAGGGGGCGAGCAGTACTTC

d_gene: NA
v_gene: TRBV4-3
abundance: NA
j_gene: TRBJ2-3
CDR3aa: CASSQGGASTDTQYF
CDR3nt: TGCGCCAGCAGCCAAGGCGGAGCTAGCACAGATACGCAGTATTTT

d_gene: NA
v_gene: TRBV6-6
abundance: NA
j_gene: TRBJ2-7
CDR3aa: CASSNSGLSYEQYF
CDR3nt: TGTGCCAGCAGTAACTCGGGCCTCTCCTACGAGCAGTACTTC

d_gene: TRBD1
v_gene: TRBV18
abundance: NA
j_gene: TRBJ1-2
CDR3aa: CASSPLTGTGGSMGYTF
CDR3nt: TGTGCCAGCTCACCACTCACCGGGACAGGGGGCTCTATGGGCTACACCTTC

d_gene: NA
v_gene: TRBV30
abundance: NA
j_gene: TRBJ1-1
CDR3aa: CAWSVPEGPPTEAFF
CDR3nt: TGTGCCTGGAGTGTACCCGAGGGCCCACCCACTGAAGCTTTCTTT

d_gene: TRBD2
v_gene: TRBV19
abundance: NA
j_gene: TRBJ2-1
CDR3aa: CASSVGGSSYNEQFF
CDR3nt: TGTGCCAGTAGTGTAGGCGGGAGCTCCTACAATGAGCAGTTCTTC

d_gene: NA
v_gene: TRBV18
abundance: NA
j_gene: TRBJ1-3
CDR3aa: CASSPNPADSGNTIYF
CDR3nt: TGTGCCAGCTCACCAAATCCAGCGGACTCTGGAAACACCATATATTTT

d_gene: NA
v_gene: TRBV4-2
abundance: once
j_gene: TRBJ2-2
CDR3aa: CASSQPIDTGELFF
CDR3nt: TGTGCCAGCAGCCAGCCGATAGACACCGGGGAGCTGTTTTTT

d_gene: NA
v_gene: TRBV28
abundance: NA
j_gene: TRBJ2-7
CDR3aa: CASSRGGDIYEQYF
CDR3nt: TGTGCCAGCAGCCGTGGGGGCGATATCTACGAGCAGTACTTC

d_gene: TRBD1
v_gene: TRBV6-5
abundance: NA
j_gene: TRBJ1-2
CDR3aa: CASSFTGGYGYTF
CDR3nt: TGTGCCAGCAGTTTCACAGGGGGCTATGGCTACACCTTC

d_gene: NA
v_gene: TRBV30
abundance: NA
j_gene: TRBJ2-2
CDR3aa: CAWKGGVAPPGELFF
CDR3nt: TGTGCCTGGAAAGGCGGGGTAGCTCCTCCCGGGGAGCTGTTTTTT

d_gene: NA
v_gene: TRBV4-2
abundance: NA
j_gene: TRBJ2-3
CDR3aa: CASSQDHERGTDTQYF
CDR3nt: TGTGCCAGCAGCCAAGATCATGAACGAGGCACAGATACGCAGTATTTT

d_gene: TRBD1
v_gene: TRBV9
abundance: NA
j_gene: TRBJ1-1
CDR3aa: CASSAHSGTVEAFF
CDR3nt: TGTGCCAGCAGCGCCCACTCCGGGACAGTTGAAGCTTTCTTT

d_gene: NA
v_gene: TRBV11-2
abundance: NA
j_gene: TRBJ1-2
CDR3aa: CASSLGSFYRYTF
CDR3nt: TGTGCCAGCAGCTTAGGCTCCTTCTATCGCTACACCTTC

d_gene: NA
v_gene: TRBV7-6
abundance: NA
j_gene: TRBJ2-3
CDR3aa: CASSSPEVGGDTQYF
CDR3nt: TGTGCCAGCAGCTCCCCTGAGGTCGGCGGAGATACGCAGTATTTT

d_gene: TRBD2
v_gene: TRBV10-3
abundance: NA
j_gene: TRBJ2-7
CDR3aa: CAIRGTTSYEQYF
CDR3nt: TGTGCCATCAGGGGGACTACCTCCTACGAGCAGTACTTC

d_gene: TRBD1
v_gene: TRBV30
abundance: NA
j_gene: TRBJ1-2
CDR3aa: CAWRLRLLGQGAGYTF
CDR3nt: TGTGCCTGGAGATTACGTTTGTTGGGACAGGGGGCCGGCTACACCTTC

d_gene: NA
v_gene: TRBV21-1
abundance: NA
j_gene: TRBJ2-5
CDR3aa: CASSPGERTQETQYF
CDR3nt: TGTGCCAGCAGCCCCGGAGAGCGTACCCAAGAGACCCAGTACTTC

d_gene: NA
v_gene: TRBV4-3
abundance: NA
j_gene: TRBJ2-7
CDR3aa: CASSQDPTGIYEQYF
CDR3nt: TGCGCCAGCAGCCAAGATCCGACAGGAATCTACGAGCAGTACTTC

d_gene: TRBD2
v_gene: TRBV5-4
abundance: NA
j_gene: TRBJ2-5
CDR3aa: CASSLWLAGGSRETQYF
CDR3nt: TGTGCCAGCAGCTTGTGGCTAGCGGGGGGGTCTCGGGAGACCCAGTACTTC